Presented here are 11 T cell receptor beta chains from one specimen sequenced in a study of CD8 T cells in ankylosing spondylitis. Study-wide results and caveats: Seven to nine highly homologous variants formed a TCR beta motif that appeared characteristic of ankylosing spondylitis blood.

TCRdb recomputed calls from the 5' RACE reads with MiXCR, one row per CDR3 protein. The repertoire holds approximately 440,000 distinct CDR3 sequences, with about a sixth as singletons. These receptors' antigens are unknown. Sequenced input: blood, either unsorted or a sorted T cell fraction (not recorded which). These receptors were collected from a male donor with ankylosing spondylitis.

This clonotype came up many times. DNA for the CDR3: TGTGCCATCAGTCAGGCCTACGAGCAGTACTTC. Residues: CAISQAYEQYF. This chain connects TRBV10-3 to TRBJ2-7; D is unclear. Trimming pared 5 bases from V and 2 bases from J, leaving 4 bases between. CDR1 is ENHRY, CDR2 SYGVKD, per germline. The CDR3 contains 11 residues.

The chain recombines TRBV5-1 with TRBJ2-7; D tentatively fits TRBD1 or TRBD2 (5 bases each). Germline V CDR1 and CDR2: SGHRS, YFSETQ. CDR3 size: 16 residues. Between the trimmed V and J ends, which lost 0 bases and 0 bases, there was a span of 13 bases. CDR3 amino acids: CASSLERDPSSYEQYF. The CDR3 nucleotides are TGCGCCAGCAGCTTGGAAAGGGACCCGAGCTCCTACGAGCAGTACTTC. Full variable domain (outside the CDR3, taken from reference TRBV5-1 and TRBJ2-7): KAGVTQTPRYLIKTRGQQVTLSCSPISGHRSVSWYQQTPGQGLQFLFEYFSETQRNKGNFPGRFSGRQFSNSRSEMNVSTLELGDSALYLCASSLERDPSSYEQYFGPGTRLTVT.

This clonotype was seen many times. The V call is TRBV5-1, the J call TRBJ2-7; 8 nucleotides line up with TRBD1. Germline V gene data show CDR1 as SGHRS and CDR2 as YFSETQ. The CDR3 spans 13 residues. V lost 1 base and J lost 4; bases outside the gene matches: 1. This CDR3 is CASSLYRGYEQYF. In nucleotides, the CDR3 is TGCGCCAGCAGCTTGTACAGGGGGTACGAGCAGTACTTC.

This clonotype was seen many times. The CDR3 here is CASSQDFIPTEAFF. The CDR3, as DNA: TGCGCCAGCAGCCAAGATTTCATTCCCACTGAAGCTTTCTTT. The V and J genes are TRBV4-1 and TRBJ1-1, with D uncertain. Germline V gene lookup returns CDR1 MGHRA and CDR2 YSYEKL. Trimming left V 0 bases short and J 4 bases short, with 9 bases between. This CDR3 comprises 14 residues.

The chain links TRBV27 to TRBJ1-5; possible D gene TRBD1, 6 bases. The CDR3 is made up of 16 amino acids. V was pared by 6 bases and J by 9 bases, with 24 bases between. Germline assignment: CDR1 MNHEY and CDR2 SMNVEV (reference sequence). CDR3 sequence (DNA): TGTGCCAGCAGAAGGGGGGGCGAGGGGGGGGTTTGGCCCCAGCATTTT. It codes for CASRRGGEGGVWPQHF.

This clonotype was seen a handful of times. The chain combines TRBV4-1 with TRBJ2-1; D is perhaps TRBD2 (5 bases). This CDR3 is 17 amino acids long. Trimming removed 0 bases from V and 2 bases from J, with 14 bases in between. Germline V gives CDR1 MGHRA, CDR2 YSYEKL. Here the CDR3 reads CASSQDPGQTTYNEQFF. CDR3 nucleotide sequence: TGCGCCAGCAGCCAAGATCCTGGGCAGACTACCTACAATGAGCAGTTCTTC.

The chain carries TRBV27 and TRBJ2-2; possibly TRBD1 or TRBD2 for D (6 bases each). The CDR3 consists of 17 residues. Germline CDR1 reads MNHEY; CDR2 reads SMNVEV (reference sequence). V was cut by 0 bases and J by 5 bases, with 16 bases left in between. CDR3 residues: CASSLSYLRGVTGELFF. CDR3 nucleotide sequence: TGTGCCAGCAGTTTATCGTATTTAAGGGGGGTTACCGGGGAGCTGTTTTTT.

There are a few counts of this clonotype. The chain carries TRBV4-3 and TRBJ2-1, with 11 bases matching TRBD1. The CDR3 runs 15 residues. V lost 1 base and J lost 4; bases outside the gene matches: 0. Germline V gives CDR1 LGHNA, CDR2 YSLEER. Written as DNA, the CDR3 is TGCGCCAGCAGCCAAGGGGACAGGGGGTACAATGAGCAGTTCTTC. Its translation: CASSQGDRGYNEQFF.

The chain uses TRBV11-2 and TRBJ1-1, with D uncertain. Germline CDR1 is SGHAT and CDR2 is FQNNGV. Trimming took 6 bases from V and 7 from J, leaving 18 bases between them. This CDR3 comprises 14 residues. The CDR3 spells CASSSDLGLGEAFF. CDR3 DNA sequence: TGTGCCAGCAGTTCCGACTTGGGCCTCGGTGAAGCTTTCTTT.

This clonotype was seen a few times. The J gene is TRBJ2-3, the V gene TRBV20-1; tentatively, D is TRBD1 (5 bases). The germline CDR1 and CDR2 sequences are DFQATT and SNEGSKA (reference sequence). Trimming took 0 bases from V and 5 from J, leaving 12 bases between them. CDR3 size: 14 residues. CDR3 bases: TGCAGTGCTAGAGAGGGGCCGGCGAGAGATACGCAGTATTTT. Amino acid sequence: CSAREGPARDTQYF.

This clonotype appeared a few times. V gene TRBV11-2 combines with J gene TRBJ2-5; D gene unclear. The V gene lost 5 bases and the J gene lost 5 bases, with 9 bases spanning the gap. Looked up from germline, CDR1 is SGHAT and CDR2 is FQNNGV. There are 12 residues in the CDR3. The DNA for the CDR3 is TGTGCCAGCAGCGCACTGGTGGAGACCCAGTACTTC. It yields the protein CASSALVETQYF.